Only a few counts were recorded for the clone carrying this T cell receptor (beta chain). Its target is unknown. Germline values: CDR1 SEHNR, CDR2 FQNEAQ (reference sequence). The CDR3 contains 14 residues. Trimming removed 5 bases from V and 4 bases from J, with 12 bases in between. Expressed TCRB transcripts were sequenced after all isolated RNA was converted to cDNA. Data came from immunoSEQ multiplex PCR; TCRdb stores just in-frame clones and leaves some out. The sample shows some 300,000 clones, 8% of them seen only once. This sample was taken from a study of beta chain features in type 1 diabetes. Study background: Investigators examined some 100 million sorted cells across all samples.

Overall study results and limits: A closer apparent resemblance between naive, central memory and Treg TCRB repertoires was seen in patients than in healthy donors.

This sequence originates from a woman in her late teens or twenties in good health. This chain joins TRBV7-9 and TRBJ2-1, with a weak D call TRBD1 (6 bases). Sequences were obtained from central memory CD4+ T cells from blood. CDR3 amino acids: CASSLGQTYNEQFF. The CDR3 DNA follows: TGTGCCAGCAGCCTAGGACAGACTTACAATGAGCAGTTCTTC.